Listed below are T cell receptor beta chains from one sample, sequenced in a study of regulatory T cells in long-lasting Graves disease. TCRdb reprocessed the multiplex PCR reads via MiXCR and lists one record per CDR3 protein. This sample has 580,000 or so distinct CDR3 sequences; approximately 16% occur once, and the top ten carry 12%. These data are also associated with another study on T cells in Graves' hyperthyroidism and ophthalmopathy.

Sequencing used peripheral blood mononuclear cells (PBMCs), obtained at new diagnosis, from a patient treated with antithyroid drugs. The receptors were sampled from a man aged 18 to 35 with Graves disease. The CDR3 runs from the conserved cysteine through the conserved F or W. Fields, in order: clone size, V gene, J gene, D gene, CDR3 DNA, CDR3 protein. The D gene is left open where the match is weak. A clone size is listed for some rows: how often the clone was seen (once, few, many), or a class if it is expanded.

-	TRBV12-3/TRBV12-4	TRBJ1-5	TRBD1	TGTGCCAGCAGACCCGACAGGGGGCCACATCAGCCCCAGCATTTT	CASRPDRGPHQPQHF
few	TRBV5-1	TRBJ2-7	-	TGCGCCAGCAGTTCACAACGGACAGCTCCCTACGAGCAGTACTTC	CASSSQRTAPYEQYF
many	TRBV5-1	TRBJ2-3	-	TGTGCCAGCAGCTTAGCAACAGATACGCAGTATTTT	CASSLATDTQYF
many	TRBV12-3/TRBV12-4	TRBJ2-7	-	TGTGCCAGCAGTTGGGGCGGACACAACTACGAGCAGTACTTC	CASSWGGHNYEQYF
-	TRBV6-1	TRBJ2-5	-	TGTGCCAGCAGACAAGGACAGAGTCAAGAGACCCAGTACTTC	CASRQGQSQETQYF
many	TRBV7-8	TRBJ1-2	-	TGTGCCAGCAGCTTTTTCGGGGGGCTCCCCTATGGCTACACCTTC	CASSFFGGLPYGYTF
-	TRBV7-3	TRBJ1-1	TRBD1	TGTGCCAGCAGCTCTTTTTCGACAGGGTCAAGGTGGAACACTGAAGCTTTCTTT	CASSSFSTGSRWNTEAFF
-	TRBV6-5	TRBJ1-5	-	TGTGCCAGCAGTTACATCGACGGGCCCCAGCATTTT	CASSYIDGPQHF
-	TRBV20-1	TRBJ2-3	TRBD2	TGCAGTGCTAGAATCGTTCGTACTAGCGGGAGGACAGATACGCAGTATTTT	CSARIVRTSGRTDTQYF
-	TRBV5-4	TRBJ2-1	TRBD2	TGTGCCAGCAGCTTGGGAGCGGGAGGGCCCCACAATGAGCAGTTCTTC	CASSLGAGGPHNEQFF
-	TRBV7-7	TRBJ2-5	TRBD2	TGTGCTAGCAGCCTCCAGACTAGCGGAAACCAAGAGACCCAGTACTTC	CASSLQTSGNQETQYF
many	TRBV20-1	TRBJ2-7	-	TGCAGTGCTGGGCCGGGACGTAGCATCTACGAGCAGTACTTC	CSAGPGRSIYEQYF
many	TRBV12-5	TRBJ2-1	TRBD2	TGTGCTAGTGGTTTGGACGGGGGACTAGCGGACAATGAGCAGTTCTTC	CASGLDGGLADNEQFF
few	TRBV7-3	TRBJ2-2	TRBD1	TGTGCCAGCAGCTTAATGCCAGGGGGCCGCACCGGGGAGCTGTTTTTT	CASSLMPGGRTGELFF
few	TRBV19	TRBJ2-1	TRBD2	TGTGCCAGTAGTATAGATCTTGCTAGCGGGAGTATCGACAATGAGCAGTTCTTC	CASSIDLASGSIDNEQFF
few	TRBV6-2/TRBV6-3	TRBJ2-3	-	TGTGCCAGCAGTTACTCGGAATGGAGTTCGGATACGCAGTATTTT	CASSYSEWSSDTQYF
few	TRBV13	TRBJ2-3	-	TGTGCCAGCAGCTTGAGGGGACCCGGCACAGATACGCAGTATTTT	CASSLRGPGTDTQYF
few	TRBV18	TRBJ1-4	-	TGTGCCAGCTCACCACTTGGGACGGATGAAAAACTGTTTTTT	CASSPLGTDEKLFF
few	TRBV27	TRBJ2-7	-	TGTGCCAGCAGTTTATCGGACCCCGGGAGTGGTACCGAGCAGTACTTC	CASSLSDPGSGTEQYF
-	TRBV20-1	TRBJ2-4	-	TGCAGTGCTAGAGATTTCAGGGGCCGAGCCAAAAACATTCAGTACTTC	CSARDFRGRAKNIQYF
-	TRBV14	TRBJ1-2	TRBD1	TGTGCCAGCAGCCACCTAAGCGGGACAGCCGGATATGGCTACACCTTC	CASSHLSGTAGYGYTF
many	TRBV2	TRBJ2-7	-	TGTGCCAGCAGCGACTTGGGGGAGGACTACGAGCAGTACTTC	CASSDLGEDYEQYF
many	TRBV19	TRBJ1-1	-	TGTGCCAGTAGTATCGAGAACACTGAAGCTTTCTTT	CASSIENTEAFF
many	TRBV11-2	TRBJ2-5	-	TGTGCCGTCAGGGGTTCCCCAGAGACCCAGTACTTC	CAVRGSPETQYF
many	TRBV28	TRBJ2-5	-	TGTGCCAGCAGTTCGGGCAGGAGCCAAGAGACCCAGTACTTC	CASSSGRSQETQYF
-	TRBV28	TRBJ2-7	TRBD2	TGTGCCAGCACCCTCCGGGAGGGCCCCTTGGGAGAGCAGTACTTC	CASTLREGPLGEQYF
-	TRBV6-2/TRBV6-3	TRBJ2-3	TRBD1	TGTGCCAGCAGTGAAGGGACAGGGGACCCCGAGGGAGATACGCGGTATTTT	CASSEGTGDPEGDTRYF
many	TRBV12-3/TRBV12-4	TRBJ2-3	TRBD2	TGTGCCAGCAGCCCTACTAGCGGGAGCACAGATACGCAGTATTTT	CASSPTSGSTDTQYF
-	TRBV9	TRBJ2-5	TRBD2	TGTGCCAGCAGCCTTAGAGCGGCTAGCGGGGAGACCCAGTACTTC	CASSLRAASGETQYF
many	TRBV7-9	TRBJ2-7	TRBD2	TGTGCCAGCAACATAGCGGGACCGGGCTACGAGCAGTACTTC	CASNIAGPGYEQYF
many	TRBV27	TRBJ2-7	-	TGTGCCAGCAGTTTTTCGCAGAATTTTTACGAGCAGTACTTC	CASSFSQNFYEQYF
many	TRBV5-1	TRBJ1-5	-	TGCGCCAGCAGCTTGTCAGGTTATAGCAATCAGCCCCAGCATTTT	CASSLSGYSNQPQHF
few	TRBV20-1	TRBJ2-1	-	TGCAGTGCTAGAGAACCGACGCGATACAATGAGCAGTTCTTC	CSAREPTRYNEQFF
-	TRBV5-1	TRBJ1-1	-	TGTGCCAGCAGACCTGGAGGACACGGGAACACTGAAGCTTTCTTT	CASRPGGHGNTEAFF
few	TRBV29-1	TRBJ2-5	TRBD2	TGCAGCGTGGGGGGGAGCGGTGGAGAGACCCAGTACTTC	CSVGGSGGETQYF
few	TRBV10-3	TRBJ2-3	TRBD1	TGTGCCATCAGGACAGGGGGCGAAGGCACAGATACGCAGTATTTT	CAIRTGGEGTDTQYF
many	TRBV5-1	TRBJ2-7	-	TGCGCCAGCAGCTGGGGGGCCATAGACTATCGAGCCTACGAGCAGTACTTC	CASSWGAIDYRAYEQYF